A selection of T cell receptor beta chains follows, all from one sample in a study of vaccination effects on CD4 cells after COVID-19. Clones were sequenced by immunoSEQ multiplex PCR, and TCRdb holds only the in-frame ones, with some missing. The repertoire holds roughly 30,000 clones, 70% seen once, with approximately 3.6% in the top ten. Their antigens remain unidentified. The material sequenced was CD4+ T cells from PBMCs cultured without peptide, taken before COVID-19 vaccination. All receptors derive from a human donor who received a COVID-19 vaccine. CDR3s include the opening cysteine and the closing phenylalanine or tryptophan. A D gene is named only where the DNA matches it firmly. Only some rows state a clone size, as once, few, many or a class for expanded clones.

>NA|TRBJ2-5|TRBV5-6|NA|15
CASSFGGLGQETQYF
TGTGCCAGCAGCTTCGGGGGTTTGGGCCAAGAGACCCAGTACTTC
>NA|TRBJ1-3|TRBV7-9|NA|18
CASSLAPEGAHSGNTIYF
TGTGCCAGCAGCTTAGCGCCGGAGGGCGCCCACTCTGGAAACACCATATATTTT
>NA|TRBJ2-1|TRBV10-3|NA|12
CAISGGAGEQFF
TGTGCCATCAGTGGGGGGGCCGGTGAGCAGTTCTTC
>TRBD1|TRBJ2-5|TRBV2|NA|15
CASRDTGGALETQYF
TGTGCCAGCAGGGATACAGGGGGCGCTTTGGAGACCCAGTACTTC
>NA|TRBJ1-3|TRBV19|NA|13
CASSIDYRNTIYF
TGTGCCAGTAGTATAGATTACCGAAACACCATATATTTT
>NA|TRBJ2-5|TRBV5-6|NA|15
CASSLVAGWVETQYF
TGTGCCAGCAGCTTGGTCGCGGGATGGGTAGAGACCCAGTACTTC
>NA|TRBJ1-3|TRBV3-1/TRBV3-2|NA|15
CASSQVPGGRNTIYF
TGTGCCAGCAGCCAAGTTCCGGGGGGTAGAAACACCATATATTTT
>NA|TRBJ2-1|TRBV11-2|NA|13
CASSLAGNNEQFF
TGTGCCAGCAGCTTAGCAGGAAACAATGAGCAGTTCTTC
>TRBD2|TRBJ2-5|TRBV27|NA|18
CASSASLSSGSSRETQYF
TGTGCCAGCAGTGCTTCACTCTCTAGCGGGAGCAGTAGGGAGACCCAGTACTTC
>NA|TRBJ2-4|TRBV5-4|NA|16
CASSLGGVSTKNIQYF
TGTGCCAGCAGCTTGGGAGGGGTTTCGACCAAAAACATTCAGTACTTC
>NA|TRBJ1-6|TRBV19|once|12
CASSAPGSPLHF
TGTGCCAGTAGTGCTCCAGGGTCACCCCTCCACTTT
>NA|TRBJ2-7|TRBV5-8|NA|16
CASSYHTGTKDYEQYF
TGTGCCAGCAGCTACCATACCGGGACAAAGGACTACGAGCAGTACTTC
>NA|TRBJ2-3|TRBV1|NA|18
CTSSQGLAGGPGTDTQYF
TGCACCAGCAGCCAAGGACTAGCGGGAGGCCCGGGCACAGATACGCAGTATTTT
>TRBD2|TRBJ2-3|TRBV6-2/TRBV6-3|NA|15
CASSPSGISTDTQYF
TGTGCCAGCAGCCCTAGCGGGATCAGCACAGATACGCAGTATTTT
>NA|TRBJ1-4|TRBV19|NA|14
CASSMQATNEKLFF
TGTGCCAGTAGTATGCAGGCAACTAATGAAAAACTGTTTTTT
>NA|TRBJ2-5|TRBV7-8|NA|12
CASSLAGETQYF
TGTGCCAGCAGCTTAGCAGGGGAGACCCAGTACTTC
>NA|TRBJ2-7|TRBV21-1|NA|15
CASSKGRAGGNEQYF
TGTGCCAGCAGCAAAGGAAGAGCAGGGGGGAACGAGCAGTACTTC
>NA|TRBJ2-2|TRBV19|NA|14
CASSVDRPTGELFF
TGTGCCAGTAGTGTTGACAGGCCCACCGGGGAGCTGTTTTTT
>NA|TRBJ2-5|TRBV2|NA|11
CASKAAETQYF
TGTGCCAGCAAGGCAGCAGAGACCCAGTACTTC
>NA|TRBJ2-1|TRBV7-9|NA|13
CASTLSAYNEQFF
TGTGCCAGCACCTTGTCTGCCTACAATGAGCAGTTCTTC
>NA|TRBJ1-2|TRBV18|NA|14
CASSLPTANYGYTF
TGTGCCAGCTCACTACCGACAGCTAACTATGGCTACACCTTC
>NA|TRBJ2-3|TRBV13|NA|14
CASSPRPGSDTQYF
TGTGCCAGCAGCCCCCGCCCGGGGTCCGATACGCAGTATTTT
>TRBD2|TRBJ2-5|TRBV9|NA|20
CASSVEGGGSAGAFRETQYF
TGTGCCAGCAGCGTCGAGGGGGGAGGGTCAGCGGGGGCTTTTCGAGAGACCCAGTACTTC
>NA|TRBJ1-5|TRBV27|few|13
CASSFTPSQPQHF
TGTGCCAGCAGTTTCACCCCGAGTCAGCCCCAGCATTTT
>TRBD1|TRBJ2-1|TRBV11-3|NA|18
CASSLDQGGSSSYNEQFF
TGTGCCAGCAGCTTAGATCAAGGGGGCTCTAGCTCCTACAATGAGCAGTTCTTC
>NA|TRBJ2-1|TRBV12-5|NA|13
CASGFQEGNEQFF
TGTGCTAGTGGTTTTCAGGAAGGCAATGAGCAGTTCTTC
>NA|TRBJ1-5|TRBV7-8|few|17
CASSSKRTGTSNQPQHF
TGTGCCAGCAGCTCGAAGCGAACAGGGACGAGCAATCAGCCCCAGCATTTT
>NA|TRBJ1-3|TRBV10-3|NA|14
CAISDQGSGNTIYF
TGTGCCATCAGTGATCAGGGCTCTGGAAACACCATATATTTT
>NA|TRBJ2-2|TRBV2|NA|13
CASGGTITGELFF
TGTGCCAGCGGGGGAACTATCACCGGGGAGCTGTTTTTT
>NA|TRBJ2-7|TRBV19|NA|14
CASSITGAPIEQYF
TGTGCCAGTAGTATAACCGGGGCCCCGATCGAGCAGTACTTC
>NA|TRBJ2-7|TRBV3-1/TRBV3-2|NA|15
CASSQVVTGSYEQYF
TGTGCCAGCAGCCAAGTCGTGACGGGTTCCTACGAGCAGTACTTC
>NA|TRBJ1-1|TRBV5-1|few|14
CASSYLDRNTEAFF
TGCGCCAGCAGCTACCTGGACAGGAACACTGAAGCTTTCTTT
>NA|TRBJ2-7|TRBV3-1/TRBV3-2|NA|13
CASSQYGAYEQYF
TGTGCCAGCAGCCAATACGGGGCCTACGAGCAGTACTTC
>TRBD2|TRBJ2-2|TRBV11-2|NA|15
CASRGLAGVDGELFF
TGTGCCAGCAGGGGGCTAGCGGGAGTAGACGGGGAGCTGTTTTTT
>NA|TRBJ2-7|TRBV18|NA|15
CASSPPLASSYEQYF
TGTGCCAGCTCACCACCCTTGGCGAGCAGCTACGAGCAGTACTTC
>TRBD1|TRBJ1-5|TRBV18|NA|14
CASSPGTGNQPQHF
TGTGCCAGCTCACCAGGGACAGGGAATCAGCCCCAGCATTTT
>NA|TRBJ2-6|TRBV10-3|NA|14
CAAWGESGANVLTF
TGTGCCGCGTGGGGGGAGTCTGGGGCCAACGTCCTGACTTTC
>NA|TRBJ2-2|TRBV6-5|NA|11
CASTKEGELFF
TGTGCCAGCACCAAGGAGGGGGAGCTGTTTTTT
>NA|TRBJ1-2|TRBV18|NA|14
CASSPKGATYGYTF
TGTGCCAGCTCACCAAAAGGTGCCACTTATGGCTACACCTTC
>TRBD1|TRBJ1-5|TRBV2|NA|15
CASTRDRVLGQPQHF
TGTGCCAGCACCCGGGACAGGGTTTTAGGTCAGCCCCAGCATTTT
>TRBD1|TRBJ1-2|TRBV15|few|15
CATSREVGQGHGYTF
TGTGCCACCAGCAGAGAAGTCGGACAGGGCCATGGCTACACCTTC
>TRBD1|TRBJ1-6|TRBV6-5|NA|15
CASSGQGGENSPPHF
TGTGCCAGCAGCGGACAGGGAGGGGAAAACTCACCCCCCCACTTT
>NA|TRBJ2-7|TRBV20-1|few|11
CSATPGEEQYF
TGCAGTGCTACCCCCGGGGAAGAGCAGTACTTC
>NA|TRBJ1-5|TRBV27|NA|13
CASSRDALRPQHF
TGTGCCAGCAGCCGGGACGCACTGCGGCCCCAGCATTTT
>TRBD1|TRBJ1-5|TRBV5-8|NA|15
CASSLYRGGDQPQHF
TGTGCCAGCAGCTTGTACAGGGGAGGGGATCAGCCCCAGCATTTT
>NA|TRBJ2-1|TRBV5-1|once|13
CASSLTSYNEQFF
TGCGCCAGCAGCTTGACGAGTTACAATGAGCAGTTCTTC
>NA|TRBJ2-5|TRBV20-1|NA|16
CSASSVMGQYQETQYF
TGCAGTGCTAGTTCTGTAATGGGACAATATCAAGAGACCCAGTACTTC
>NA|TRBJ2-7|TRBV18|NA|17
CASSPPLVSDRSYEQYF
TGTGCCAGCTCACCACCCTTGGTCTCTGACAGGTCCTACGAGCAGTACTTC
>NA|TRBJ1-6|TRBV2|NA|14
CASSASGVLSPLHF
TGTGCCAGCAGTGCGTCGGGGGTTCTTTCACCCCTCCACTTT
>NA|TRBJ1-1|TRBV5-1|NA|15
CASSSLTQGNTEAFF
TGCGCCAGCAGCTCTCTAACCCAGGGTAACACTGAAGCTTTCTTT
>NA|TRBJ1-2|TRBV6-5|NA|14
CASSSIESGYGYTF
TGTGCCAGCAGTTCCATCGAGTCGGGGTATGGCTACACCTTC
>TRBD1|TRBJ2-7|TRBV6-1|NA|15
CASSEPGTGSYEQYF
TGTGCCAGCAGTGAGCCAGGGACAGGGTCCTACGAGCAGTACTTC
>NA|TRBJ2-7|TRBV5-1|NA|15
CASSSRVGGSYEQYF
TGCGCCAGCAGCTCTCGGGTAGGGGGATCCTACGAGCAGTACTTC
>TRBD2|TRBJ2-1|TRBV7-6|once|16
CASSPRERTSGAQQFF
TGTGCCAGCAGCCCAAGGGAGCGGACTAGCGGGGCTCAGCAGTTCTTC
>TRBD2|TRBJ2-3|TRBV19|once|15
CASSPREGGTDTQYF
TGTGCCAGTAGTCCTCGGGAGGGGGGCACAGATACGCAGTATTTT
>NA|TRBJ2-2|TRBV10-1|few|15
CASSESTARSGELFF
TGCGCCAGCAGTGAGTCGACTGCCCGGAGCGGGGAGCTGTTTTTT
>TRBD2|TRBJ2-2|TRBV6-5|NA|15
CASSWGRGSTGELFF
TGTGCCAGCAGCTGGGGGAGGGGTTCTACCGGGGAGCTGTTTTTT
>TRBD1|TRBJ1-2|TRBV29-1|NA|14
CSVPITDRVDGYTF
TGCAGCGTTCCTATCACGGACAGGGTGGATGGCTACACCTTC
>NA|TRBJ2-1|TRBV20-1|few|11
CSATGANEQFF
TGCAGTGCTACAGGCGCCAATGAGCAGTTCTTC
>TRBD2|TRBJ2-7|TRBV27|NA|15
CASSSRRGTAYEQYF
TGTGCCAGCAGTTCCCGGCGGGGGACCGCCTACGAGCAGTACTTC